The clone carrying this TCR beta chain has just a few counts. Its specificity is not known. The entry originates in a study of radiotherapy plus CTLA-4 blockade in lung cancer. Study-wide context: Disease control was present in under 35% of patients, and objective responses in approximately 20%.

The CDR3 totals 11 residues. Germline-derived CDR1 and CDR2 are MDHEN and SYDVKM. The V gene lost 2 bases and the J gene lost 2 bases, with 1 base spanning the gap. Findings and caveats of the study: Researchers report tumor-derived TCR clones expanding in blood after radiotherapy plus ipilimumab. With interferon-beta, early dynamics of blood T cell clones were reported to best predict response.

Sequencing was performed with immunoSEQ multiplex PCR; in TCRdb, only in-frame clones are kept and a portion is missing. The sample carries some 30,000 clones, around 74% recorded once. The material sequenced was peripheral blood, taken from a patient treated with radiotherapy plus ipilimumab. The TCR comes from a human donor with non-small cell lung cancer that progressed on radiotherapy plus ipilimumab. The chain carries TRBV28 and TRBJ2-7; D remains ambiguous. CDR3 bases: TGTGCCAGCAGTTTAACCTACGAGCAGTACTTC. Protein: CASSLTYEQYF.